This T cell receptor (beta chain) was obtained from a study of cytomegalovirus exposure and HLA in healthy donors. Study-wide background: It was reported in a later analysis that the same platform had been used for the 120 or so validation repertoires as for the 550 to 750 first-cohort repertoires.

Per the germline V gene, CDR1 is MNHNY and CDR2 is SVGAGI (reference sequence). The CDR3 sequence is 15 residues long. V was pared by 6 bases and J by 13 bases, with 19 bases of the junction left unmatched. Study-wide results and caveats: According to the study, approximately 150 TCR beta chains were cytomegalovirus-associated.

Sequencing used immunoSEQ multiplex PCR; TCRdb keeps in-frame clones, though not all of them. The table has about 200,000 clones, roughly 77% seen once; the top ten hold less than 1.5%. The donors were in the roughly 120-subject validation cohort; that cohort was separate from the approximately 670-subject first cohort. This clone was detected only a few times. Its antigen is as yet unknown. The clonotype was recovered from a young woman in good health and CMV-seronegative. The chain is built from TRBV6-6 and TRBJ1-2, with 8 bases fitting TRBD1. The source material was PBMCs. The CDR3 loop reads CASSKAKDRAAAGTF. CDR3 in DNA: TGTGCCAGCAGCAAAGCTAAGGACAGGGCCGCGGCTGGCACCTTC.